This T cell receptor (beta chain) was profiled in a study of cytomegalovirus exposure and HLA in healthy donors. Study details: Out of approximately 170 million T cells, an earlier analysis found around 120 million unique TCR beta sequences in total. Within an early data release were 80 million to 90 million unique TCRs drawn from HLA-typed donors. Whole-study results and caveats: Most TCRs appeared rarely, but some public TCRs recurred in many donors. Analyses of presence and absence presupposed an approximately uniform sequencing depth across donors.

As for this clone: Its cognate antigen is unknown.

CDR1 is SNHLY and CDR2 is FYNNEI in the germline V gene. The V gene lost 8 bases and the J gene lost 5 bases, with 18 bases spanning the gap. The CDR3 loop spans 15 amino acids. The PCR was carried out with 60 Vbeta primers and 13 Jbeta primers. Data came from immunoSEQ multiplex PCR; TCRdb stores just in-frame clones and leaves some out. The repertoire holds approximately 82,000 clones, 10% seen once, with approximately 25% in the top ten. This TCR came from a man between 60 and 75 years old in good health and CMV-seropositive. The V and J genes are TRBV2 and TRBJ2-2, with a possible D match to TRBD1 (6 bases). Sequencing used PBMCs. CDR3 DNA: TGTGCCAGCTCCCCGACAGGCCCGGGAACCGGGGAGCTGTTTTTT. Amino acid sequence: CASSPTGPGTGELFF.